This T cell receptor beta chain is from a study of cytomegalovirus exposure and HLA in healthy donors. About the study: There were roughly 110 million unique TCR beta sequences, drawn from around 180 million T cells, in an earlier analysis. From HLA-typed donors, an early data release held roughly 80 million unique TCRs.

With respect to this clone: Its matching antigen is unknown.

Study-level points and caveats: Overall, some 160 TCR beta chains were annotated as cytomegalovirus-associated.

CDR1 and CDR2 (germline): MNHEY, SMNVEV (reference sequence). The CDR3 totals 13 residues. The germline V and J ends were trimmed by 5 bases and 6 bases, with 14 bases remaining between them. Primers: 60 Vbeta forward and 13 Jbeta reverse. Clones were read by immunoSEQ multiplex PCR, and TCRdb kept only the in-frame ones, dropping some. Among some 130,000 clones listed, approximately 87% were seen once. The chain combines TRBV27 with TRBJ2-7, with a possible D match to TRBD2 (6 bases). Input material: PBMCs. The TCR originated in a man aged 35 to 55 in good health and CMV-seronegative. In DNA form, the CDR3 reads TGTGCCAGCAGTGCGGAGGGGTTTAGCGAGCAGTACTTC. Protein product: CASSAEGFSEQYF.